The T cell receptor (beta chain) under discussion was sequenced for a study of T cell repertoires in cytomegalovirus infection. For the study at large: HLA-B-restricted CMV epitopes that are well studied were used alongside recently identified HLA-C-restricted ones. Through public TCR beta signatures, both CMV infection and matching HLA type were indicated. Study-level points and caveats: Ex vivo responses were dominated by HLA-C-restricted CMV-specific TCR beta clonotypes.

About this clonotype itself: As yet, its antigen is unknown.

TCRdb re-called the reads through MiXCR, storing one row per CDR3 protein. Of 830,000 or so distinct CDR3 sequences listed, about 33% were seen once; the top ten hold under 15%. Germline V gives CDR1 DFQATT, CDR2 SNEGSKA (reference sequence). This CDR3 region has 15 residues. Trimming removed 6 bases at V and 0 bases at J, with 18 bases between. The chain employs TRBV20-1 and TRBJ2-7, with TRBD2 as a possible D gene (5 bases). The sequenced sample was cultured CD8+ T cells from PBMCs, obtained from culture after CMV antigen stimulation. The source is a human donor in good health (CMV status not recorded). Some clones in this sample may be carry-over from other donors' samples. The CDR3 reads CSAPTDGTSSYEQYF. DNA of the CDR3: TGCAGTGCCCCGACCGACGGAACTAGCTCCTACGAGCAGTACTTC.